The 20 T cell receptor beta chains given below trace back to one sample, sequenced in a study of blood T cell repertoires in COVID-19. The protocol was immunoSEQ multiplex PCR, while the TCRdb copy is restricted to in-frame clones and leaves out a portion. The sample carries over 55,000 clones, approximately 80% recorded once. Sequencing was done on a sample of peripheral blood. These receptor sequences come from a man aged 50-60 years with COVID-19, enrolled during active disease.

The chain uses TRBV10-1 and TRBJ2-7; weak D call: TRBD2 (5 bases). Trimming cost V 8 bases and J 3 bases, with 23 bases left between them. Per germline, CDR1 WNHNN and CDR2 SYGVQD (reference sequence). The CDR3 spans 16 residues. The CDR3 sequence is CASPKELRRGSYEQYF. The CDR3 DNA reads TGCGCCAGCCCGAAGGAATTACGACGGGGAAGCTACGAGCAGTACTTC.

This rearrangement joins TRBV11-2 to TRBJ1-1, with TRBD1 matching 10 bases. The CDR3 spans 16 residues. Germline CDR1 and CDR2: SGHAT and FQNNGV. Trimming cost V 5 bases and J 3 bases; bases outside gene matches: 9. In nucleotides, the CDR3 is TGTGCCAGCAGCCCCAGACAGGGGGCGGAGGACACTGAAGCTTTCTTT. Its protein is CASSPRQGAEDTEAFF.

V usage is TRBV6-6 and J usage is TRBJ2-6; maybe TRBD1 (6 bases). The germline V gene has CDR1 MNHNY and CDR2 SVGAGI (reference sequence). The CDR3 sequence is 17 residues long. V dropped 5 bases and J dropped 0 bases, with 14 bases sitting between them. CDR3 in amino acids: CASSPRTVASGANVLTF. The CDR3 region has the DNA TGTGCCAGCAGTCCCCGGACAGTCGCCTCTGGGGCCAACGTCCTGACTTTC.

This chain uses TRBV18 with TRBJ1-1; D is unclear. V lost 3 bases and J lost 2, with 4 bases in between. Looked up from germline, CDR1 is KGHSH and CDR2 is LQKENI. This CDR3 has 12 amino acids. CDR3: CASSPTNTEAFF. In DNA form, the CDR3 reads TGTGCCAGCTCACCGACAAACACTGAAGCTTTCTTT.

This clone was counted only a few times. CDR3 loop: CASSFQQGDNEKLFF. For the CDR3, the DNA is TGTGCCAGCTCATTCCAACAGGGGGATAATGAAAAACTGTTTTTT. V and J are TRBV18 and TRBJ1-4; TRBD1 matches at 8 bases. This CDR3 contains 15 residues. V dropped 5 bases and J dropped 4; count of bases not matched to a gene: 6. Germline CDR1 reads KGHSH; CDR2 reads LQKENI.

CDR3 bases: TGTGCCAGCAGTTACGGTGGGGGAGGGAGCAATCAGCCCCAGCATTTT. As protein: CASSYGGGGSNQPQHF. This chain uses TRBV6-6 with TRBJ1-5; possible D gene TRBD1, 5 bases. In germline, CDR1 is MNHNY, CDR2 SVGAGI (reference sequence). The CDR3 has 16 residues. Trimming removed 2 bases at V and 1 base at J, with 12 bases between.

The J gene is TRBJ1-1, the V gene TRBV28; TRBD1 agrees at 7 bases. This CDR3 spans 13 amino acids. Germline assignment: CDR1 MDHEN and CDR2 SYDVKM. V was clipped by 2 bases and J by 11 bases; unmatched bases: 8. CDR3 DNA sequence: TGTGCCAGCAGTTTAGCCGGACAGGTAATCGCTTTCTTT. Protein: CASSLAGQVIAFF.

The CDR3 loop reads CASSLIPDSSYEQYF. DNA of the CDR3: TGTGCCAGCAGCTTAATTCCGGACAGCTCCTACGAGCAGTACTTC. The chain uses TRBV11-2 and TRBJ2-7; D is perhaps TRBD1 (6 bases). In germline, CDR1 is SGHAT, CDR2 FQNNGV. V shed 2 bases and J shed 0 bases, with 11 bases lying between them. The CDR3 is 15 amino acids.

The J gene is TRBJ1-1, the V gene TRBV10-3; 10 bases line up with TRBD1. V was clipped by 3 bases and J by 2 bases; unmatched bases: 3. Germline V gives CDR1 ENHRY, CDR2 SYGVKD. This CDR3 contains 15 residues. The CDR3 DNA is TGTGCCATCAGTGAAAGGGACAGGGGAAACACTGAAGCTTTCTTT. Translated: CAISERDRGNTEAFF.

This chain links TRBV6-5 with TRBJ1-3; the match to TRBD1 covers 9 bases. Germline V gene lookup returns CDR1 MNHEY and CDR2 SVGAGI. The CDR3 length is 15 residues. The ends lost 6 bases at V and 6 bases at J; junction bases unmatched: 9. The CDR3 nucleotides are TGTGCCAGCAGCCCCGAGCGGGACAGGGTAAACACCATATATTTT. Translating it yields CASSPERDRVNTIYF.

The chain is built from TRBV7-6 and TRBJ1-6, with D unclear. The CDR3 is 14 amino acids. Deletions cut 1 base from V and 5 bases from J, with 6 bases between. The germline V gene has CDR1 SGHVS and CDR2 FNYEAQ. DNA of the CDR3: TGTGCCAGCAGCTTAGTGGGCGATAATTCACCCCTCCACTTT. Amino acids: CASSLVGDNSPLHF.

The gene calls are TRBV7-2 and TRBJ1-4, with D possibly matching TRBD1 (6 bases). From germline, CDR1 is SGHTA and CDR2 FQGNSA. The CDR3 contains 14 residues. Trimming pared 5 bases from V and 7 bases from J, leaving 14 bases between. CDR3 protein: CASSPQGLGEKLFF. The CDR3 DNA is TGTGCCAGCAGCCCACAGGGTTTGGGTGAAAAACTGTTTTTT. The complete variable domain, with remaining parts taken from reference TRBV7-2 and TRBJ1-4, reads GAGVSQSPSNKVTEKGKDVELRCDPISGHTALYWYRQSLGQGLEFLIYFQGNSAPDKSGLPSDRFSAERTGGSVSTLTIQRTQQEDSAVYLCASSPQGLGEKLFFGSGTQLSVL.

This chain links TRBV7-3 with TRBJ2-1; 9 bases are a match to TRBD2. Germline values: CDR1 SGHTA, CDR2 FQGTGA. The J segment lost 10 bases and the V segment lost 1 base, leaving 5 bases of the junction unmatched. The CDR3 covers 14 residues. In DNA form, the CDR3 reads TGTGCCAGCAGCTTAAAAGCGGGAGGATGGGAGCAGTTCTTC. Translated, it gives CASSLKAGGWEQFF. The full variable domain, completed using reference TRBV7-3 and TRBJ2-1, is GAGVSQTPSNKVTEKGKYVELRCDPISGHTALYWYRQSLGQGPEFLIYFQGTGAADDSGLPNDRFFAVRPEGSVSTLKIQRTERGDSAVYLCASSLKAGGWEQFFGPGTRLTVL.

The chain combines TRBV7-2 with TRBJ2-1, with 9 bases aligning to TRBD2. Per the germline V gene, CDR1 is SGHTA and CDR2 is FQGNSA. Trimming cost V 6 bases and J 9 bases; bases outside gene matches: 6. The length of the CDR3 is 13 residues. This CDR3 is CASSTGTSREQFF. DNA of the CDR3: TGTGCCAGCAGTACCGGGACTAGCCGTGAGCAGTTCTTC.

The chain combines TRBV15 with TRBJ2-2, with D perhaps TRBD2 (6 bases). The CDR3 has 17 amino acids. V gave up 0 bases and J gave up 2 bases, with 13 bases separating them. Per germline, CDR1 LNHNV and CDR2 YYDKDF (reference sequence). This CDR3 reads CATSRDPPGGNTGELFF. For the CDR3, the DNA is TGTGCCACCAGCAGAGATCCCCCCGGGGGAAACACCGGGGAGCTGTTTTTT.

The J gene is TRBJ1-5, the V gene TRBV29-1; D might be TRBD1 (5 bases). Between the trimmed V and J ends, which lost 7 bases and 4 bases, there was a span of 14 bases. The CDR3 has 13 amino acids. Germline CDR1 reads SQVTM; CDR2 reads ANQGSEA. In nucleotides, the CDR3 is TGCAGCGCCCAAAGGGGATCAAATCAGCCCCAGCATTTT. Encoded protein: CSAQRGSNQPQHF.

This clone was recorded a few times. The chain links TRBV7-2 to TRBJ1-1; D unclear. Trimming cost V 4 bases and J 2 bases, with 5 bases left between them. CDR1 is SGHTA and CDR2 is FQGNSA in the germline V gene. The CDR3 has 12 residues. The CDR3 DNA follows: TGTGCCAGCAGCTCGTTTAACACTGAAGCTTTCTTT. Translated, it gives CASSSFNTEAFF.

The CDR3: CASSLGLGHQETQYF. CDR3 bases: TGTGCCAGCAGCTTGGGACTAGGCCACCAAGAGACCCAGTACTTC. V is TRBV5-5 and J is TRBJ2-5, with D maybe TRBD2 (6 bases). The CDR3 loop spans 15 amino acids. Germline V CDR1 and CDR2: SGHKS, YYEKEE (reference sequence). V was clipped by 0 bases and J by 0 bases, with 9 bases between them.

The V call is TRBV23-1, the J call TRBJ2-7; 7 nucleotides match TRBD2. TRBV23-1 is treated as an ORF (open reading frame) with a function not yet certain. J was trimmed by 1 base and V by 0 bases; bases with no gene match: 3. This CDR3 region has 15 residues. In DNA form, the CDR3 reads TGCGCCAGCAGTCAATCGCAGGGACTATCCTACGAGCAGTACTTC. As protein: CASSQSQGLSYEQYF.

V and J are TRBV5-1 and TRBJ2-5; TRBD2 matches at 12 bases. Unmatched junction bases numbered 7, after V lost 3 bases and J lost 4 bases. The germline CDR1 and CDR2 sequences are SGHRS and YFSETQ. The CDR3 loop spans 16 amino acids. CDR3 DNA sequence: TGCGCCAGCAGCTCAGGACTAGCGGGAACCGGAGAGACCCAGTACTTC. It translates to CASSSGLAGTGETQYF.